The 25 T cell receptor beta chains given below trace back to one sample, sequenced in a study of T cell responses to AZD1222 COVID-19 vaccine. Here immunoSEQ multiplex PCR was the method, and the copy in TCRdb shows in-frame clones only, minus some. The sample yields 120,000 to 150,000 clones, roughly 87% seen once. The sample was peripheral blood, taken 28 days after the second AZD1222 dose. The receptors stem from an adult who received the AZD1222 COVID-19 vaccine.

This chain links TRBV5-8 with TRBJ1-5; TRBD1 is a possible D gene (6 bases). The CDR3 runs 14 residues. The V gene's germline CDR1 is SGHTS and CDR2 YDEGEE. Trimming shortened V by 0 bases and J by 5 bases, and 9 bases separated the two germline ends. CDR3 DNA: TGTGCCAGCAGCTTGGCGAAGGGGGATCAGCCCCAGCATTTT. This gives the protein CASSLAKGDQPQHF.

V is TRBV7-2 and J is TRBJ2-4; 8 bases align to TRBD1. V shed 5 bases, J shed 0 bases, and the junction held 6 bases outside the gene matches. Germline loops: CDR1 SGHTA, CDR2 FQGNSA. This CDR3 has 16 residues. The CDR3 DNA reads TGTGCCAGCAGCCTCTCAGGGGGCCGAGCCAAAAACATTCAGTACTTC. Protein: CASSLSGGRAKNIQYF.

The CDR3 nucleotides read TGCGCCAGCAGCCAAGGGACTAGCCACGAGCAGTACTTC. It translates to CASSQGTSHEQYF. The rearrangement joins TRBV4-3 to TRBJ2-7; TRBD2 agrees at 8 bases. The trim removed 1 base at V and 5 bases at J, leaving 1 base unmatched. The CDR3 loop spans 13 amino acids. Germline-derived CDR1 and CDR2 are LGHNA and YSLEER.

The chain links TRBV9 to TRBJ1-2, with 8 nucleotides matching TRBD1. Trimming removed 2 bases from V and 7 bases from J; junction bases left unmatched: 19. The germline V gene encodes CDR1 SGDLS and CDR2 YYNGEE. The CDR3 spans 18 residues. For the CDR3, the DNA is TGTGCCAGCAGCGTCGGGGTAGGACCGGGACAGGTACCAATTGGCTACACCTTC. It translates to CASSVGVGPGQVPIGYTF. Supplemented by reference TRBV9 and TRBJ1-2, the full variable domain reads DSGVTQTPKHLITATGQRVTLRCSPRSGDLSVYWYQQSLDQGLQFLIQYYNGEERAKGNILERFSAQQFPDLHSELNLSSLELGDSALYFCASSVGVGPGQVPIGYTFGSGTRLTVV.

CDR3 coding DNA: TGTGCCTGGAGTGCAAACAGGGGCCAGCCCCAGCATTTT. Translation gives CAWSANRGQPQHF. The chain has TRBV30 and TRBJ1-5; 7 bases align to TRBD1. The length of the CDR3 is 13 residues. Germline V CDR1 and CDR2: GTSNPN, SVGIG (reference sequence). The V and J ends lost 1 base and 7 bases, in that order; junction bases with no gene match: 4.

The chain couples TRBV6-2 or TRBV6-3 to TRBJ1-5; D is unresolved. Germline CDR1 and CDR2: MNHEY and SVGEGT. V was trimmed by 5 bases and J by 6 bases, leaving 8 bases between them. CDR3 length equals 12 residues. CDR3 amino acids: CASSSLLQPQHF. CDR3 nucleotides: TGTGCCAGCAGTAGTCTACTTCAGCCCCAGCATTTT.

The chain links TRBV7-6 to TRBJ2-7; 7 bases fit TRBD2. This CDR3 region has 14 residues. After removal of 5 bases from V and 0 bases from J, the junction contained 4 bases not matched to a gene. CDR1 and CDR2 (germline): SGHVS, FNYEAQ. The CDR3 region is CASSAASGSYEQYF. The CDR3 DNA follows: TGTGCCAGCAGCGCGGCTAGCGGCTCCTACGAGCAGTACTTC.

V and J are TRBV4-3 and TRBJ2-7; maybe TRBD2 (6 bases). The germline CDR1 and CDR2 sequences are LGHNA and YSLEER. The CDR3 spans 14 residues. Trimming pared 2 bases from V and 0 bases from J, leaving 8 bases between. The CDR3 spells CASSQIADSYEQYF. In DNA form, the CDR3 reads TGCGCCAGCAGCCAAATAGCGGACTCCTACGAGCAGTACTTC.

CDR3 DNA sequence: TGTGCCAGCAGCCAGTCCACAGGCTTCCAAGAGACCCAGTACTTC. Its protein is CASSQSTGFQETQYF. This sequence joins TRBV2 and TRBJ2-5, with D possibly matching TRBD1 (5 bases). V lost 6 bases and J lost 1, with 15 bases in between. The CDR3 consists of 15 residues. CDR1 is SNHLY and CDR2 is FYNNEI in the germline V gene. The variable domain in full, with the rest retrieved from reference TRBV2 and TRBJ2-5, is EPEVTQTPSHQVTQMGQEVILRCVPISNHLYFYWYRQILGQKVEFLVSFYNNEISEKSEIFDDQFSVERPDGSNFTLKIRSTKLEDSAMYFCASSQSTGFQETQYFGPGTRLLVL.

The V gene is TRBV7-2, the J gene TRBJ1-1; 8 bases match TRBD1. Germline-derived CDR1 and CDR2 are SGHTA and FQGNSA. V was pared by 1 base and J by 0 bases, with 4 bases of the junction left unmatched. This CDR3 comprises 16 residues. The CDR3 loop reads CASSLEGDRLNTEAFF. The CDR3 DNA is TGTGCCAGCAGCTTAGAGGGGGACAGGTTGAACACTGAAGCTTTCTTT.

V is TRBV18 and J is TRBJ1-3, with 7 bases matching TRBD1. This CDR3 is 17 amino acids long. Germline CDR1 is KGHSH and CDR2 is LQKENI. The ends lost 3 bases at V and 2 bases at J; junction bases unmatched: 10. The CDR3 loop reads CASSPNRGSTAGNTIYF. The DNA of the CDR3 is TGTGCCAGCTCACCTAACAGGGGTTCGACCGCTGGAAACACCATATATTTT.

The V and J genes are TRBV11-2 and TRBJ1-1; D unclear. Germline V gene data show CDR1 as SGHAT and CDR2 as FQNNGV. CDR3 length equals 15 residues. Trimming cost V 3 bases and J 2 bases, with 13 bases left between them. The chain's CDR3 is CASSLVWGLNTEAFF. The DNA for the CDR3 is TGTGCCAGCAGCTTGGTTTGGGGTCTAAACACTGAAGCTTTCTTT.

The chain carries TRBV4-1 and TRBJ2-2, with TRBD2 matching over 9 bases. The CDR3 totals 20 residues. V was pared by 3 bases and J by 4 bases, with 18 bases of the junction left unmatched. Germline V lookup: CDR1 MGHRA, CDR2 YSYEKL. As DNA, the CDR3 is TGCGCCAGCAGCCACCTTATGCAGGGAAAGCGGGAGGATGTCACCGGGGAGCTGTTTTTT. It translates to CASSHLMQGKREDVTGELFF.

This clone was picked up a small number of times. The V gene is TRBV28, the J gene TRBJ2-3; TRBD1 or TRBD2 may be the D gene (5 bases each). V lost 1 base to trimming and J lost 5 bases, with 28 bases between them. The CDR3 totals 20 residues. In germline, CDR1 is MDHEN, CDR2 SYDVKM. The chain's CDR3 is CASSLYSQTGTHGRGDTQYF. The CDR3 coding sequence is TGTGCCAGCAGTTTATACTCACAAACCGGGACCCATGGGCGAGGAGATACGCAGTATTTT. Full variable domain (outside the CDR3, taken from reference TRBV28 and TRBJ2-3): DVKVTQSSRYLVKRTGEKVFLECVQDMDHENMFWYRQDPGLGLRLIYFSYDVKMKEKGDIPEGYSVSREKKERFSLILESASTNQTSMYLCASSLYSQTGTHGRGDTQYFGPGTRLTVL.

V and J are TRBV7-2 and TRBJ1-5; a possible D gene is TRBD1 (5 bases). The CDR3 loop spans 15 amino acids. Germline CDR1 reads SGHTA; CDR2 reads FQGNSA. The V end lost 0 bases, the J end lost 5 bases, and 11 bases lay between the germline ends. CDR3 bases: TGTGCCAGCAGCTTAGCATTGGCGGGGGATCAGCCCCAGCATTTT. Protein sequence: CASSLALAGDQPQHF.

The V gene is TRBV10-3, the J gene TRBJ1-4; TRBD1 matches at 8 bases. This CDR3 is built from 14 residues. The V gene's germline CDR1 is ENHRY and CDR2 SYGVKD. Losses at the gene ends were 6 bases for V and 8 bases for J; bases not matched to a gene: 8. In DNA, the CDR3 is TGTGCCATCAGCTCGACAGGGGAAAGAGAAAAACTGTTTTTT. Translated, it gives CAISSTGEREKLFF.

The genes are TRBV19 and TRBJ2-7; 8 positions match TRBD1. The CDR3 length is 19 residues. Germline V gene sequence: CDR1 LNHDA, CDR2 SQIVND (reference sequence). After removal of 2 bases from V and 3 bases from J, the junction contained 18 bases not matched to a gene. CDR3 DNA sequence: TGTGCCAGTAGTATATCCCCTTTGGGGGTCGGGGACAGGAACTACGAGCAGTACTTC. Protein sequence: CASSISPLGVGDRNYEQYF.

The chain uses TRBV5-1 and TRBJ1-5; TRBD1 matches at 7 bases. The J segment lost 6 bases and the V segment lost 2 bases, leaving 5 bases of the junction unmatched. Germline CDR1 and CDR2: SGHRS and YFSETQ. This CDR3 is 14 amino acids long. Here the CDR3 reads CASSFGTEGQPQHF. CDR3 DNA sequence: TGCGCCAGCAGCTTCGGGACAGAGGGTCAGCCCCAGCATTTT.

The gene calls are TRBV7-2 and TRBJ2-5; TRBD2 might be the D (6 bases). V was pared by 1 base and J by 1 base, with 7 bases between. Germline values: CDR1 SGHTA, CDR2 FQGNSA. CDR3 length: 14 residues. The CDR3 nucleotides are TGTGCCAGCAGCTTAGGCGGGACCCAAGAGACCCAGTACTTC. Its translation: CASSLGGTQETQYF.

The chain uses TRBV5-1 and TRBJ1-3; possible D gene TRBD1, 6 bases. The CDR3 loop spans 16 amino acids. V lost 4 bases to trimming and J lost 1 base, with 15 bases between them. Germline CDR1 is SGHRS and CDR2 is YFSETQ. CDR3: CASSPGQLQSGNTIYF. The CDR3 DNA follows: TGCGCCAGCAGCCCCGGACAGCTGCAATCTGGAAACACCATATATTTT.

The chain links TRBV5-1 to TRBJ2-5; possibly TRBD1 for D (6 bases). The germline CDR1 and CDR2 sequences are SGHRS and YFSETQ. The CDR3 totals 14 residues. Trimming removed 4 bases at V and 2 bases at J, with 12 bases between. The CDR3 region has the DNA TGCGCCAGCAGCACAGGACAGTTTCAAGAGACCCAGTACTTC. Translation gives CASSTGQFQETQYF.

The J gene is TRBJ1-1, the V gene TRBV4-2, with D possibly being TRBD1 (5 bases). Germline V lookup: CDR1 LGHNA, CDR2 YNFKEQ. CDR3 length: 14 amino acids. V lost 4 bases and J lost 2, with 11 bases in between. The DNA for the CDR3 is TGTGCCAGCAGCCCGTCGGGGGGAAACACTGAAGCTTTCTTT. Amino acid sequence: CASSPSGGNTEAFF.

The chain carries TRBV5-6 and TRBJ2-7; weak D call: TRBD1 (5 bases). V lost 0 bases, J lost 2 bases, and 9 bases lay in between. CDR1 and CDR2 from the germline V gene are SGHDT and YYEEEE. CDR3 length equals 14 residues. CDR3 sequence reads: CASSLGTLAYEQYF. The CDR3 nucleotides are TGTGCCAGCAGCTTGGGGACATTGGCCTACGAGCAGTACTTC.

This chain joins TRBV11-2 and TRBJ2-1, with TRBD2 matching over 13 bases. Germline trimming cut 4 bases from V and 8 bases from J; bases unmatched to any gene: 14. Germline V gene sequence: CDR1 SGHAT, CDR2 FQNNGV. The CDR3 runs to 18 residues. CDR3 loop: CASSSTPAGLAGEHEQFF. The CDR3 region has the DNA TGTGCCAGCAGCTCAACCCCCGCCGGACTAGCGGGAGAACATGAGCAGTTCTTC. The full variable domain, with the rest looked up from reference TRBV11-2 and TRBJ2-1, is EAGVAQSPRYKIIEKRQSVAFWCNPISGHATLYWYQQILGQGPKLLIQFQNNGVVDDSQLPKDRFSAERLKGVDSTLKIQPAKLEDSAVYLCASSSTPAGLAGEHEQFFGPGTRLTVL.

The rearrangement links TRBV28 to TRBJ2-7; D is unclear. The CDR3 spans 15 residues. Germline V gives CDR1 MDHEN, CDR2 SYDVKM. Trimming shortened V by 8 bases and J by 4 bases, and 21 bases separated the two germline ends. CDR3 coding DNA: TGTGCCAGCCACACCCGGCCCGAACGGGTATACGAGCAGTACTTC. Translation: CASHTRPERVYEQYF.